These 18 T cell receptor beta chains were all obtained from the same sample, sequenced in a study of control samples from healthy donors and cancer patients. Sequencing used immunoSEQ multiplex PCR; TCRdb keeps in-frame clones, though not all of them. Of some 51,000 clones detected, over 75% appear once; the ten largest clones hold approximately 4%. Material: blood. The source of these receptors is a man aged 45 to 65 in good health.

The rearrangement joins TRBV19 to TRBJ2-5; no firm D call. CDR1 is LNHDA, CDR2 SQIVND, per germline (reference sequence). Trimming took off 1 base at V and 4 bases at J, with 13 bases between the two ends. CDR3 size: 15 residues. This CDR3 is CASSIGEERRETQYF. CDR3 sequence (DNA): TGTGCCAGTAGTATAGGTGAAGAAAGGAGAGAGACCCAGTACTTC.

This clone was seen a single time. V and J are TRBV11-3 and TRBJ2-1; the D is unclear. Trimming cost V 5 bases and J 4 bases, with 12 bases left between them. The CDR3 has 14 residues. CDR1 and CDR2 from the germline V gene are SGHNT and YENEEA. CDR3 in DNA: TGTGCCAGCAGCCTGGACGGAAAGTACAATGAGCAGTTCTTC. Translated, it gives CASSLDGKYNEQFF.

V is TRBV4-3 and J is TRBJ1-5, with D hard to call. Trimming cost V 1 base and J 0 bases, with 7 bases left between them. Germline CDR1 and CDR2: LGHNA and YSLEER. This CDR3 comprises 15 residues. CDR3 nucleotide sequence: TGCGCCAGCAGCCAAGCTTGGGGTAGCAATCAGCCCCAGCATTTT. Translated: CASSQAWGSNQPQHF.

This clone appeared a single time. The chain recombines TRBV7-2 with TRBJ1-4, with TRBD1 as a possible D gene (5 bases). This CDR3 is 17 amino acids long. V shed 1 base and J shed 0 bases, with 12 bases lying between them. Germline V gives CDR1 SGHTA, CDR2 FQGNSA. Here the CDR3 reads CASSLDGAAATNEKLFF. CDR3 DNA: TGTGCCAGCAGCTTAGATGGGGCAGCTGCAACTAATGAAAAACTGTTTTTT.

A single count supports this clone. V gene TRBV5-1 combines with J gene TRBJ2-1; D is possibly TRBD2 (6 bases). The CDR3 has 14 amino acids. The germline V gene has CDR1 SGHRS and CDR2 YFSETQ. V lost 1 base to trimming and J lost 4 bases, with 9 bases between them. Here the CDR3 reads CASSLREVYNEQFF. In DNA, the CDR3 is TGCGCCAGCAGCTTGAGGGAGGTTTACAATGAGCAGTTCTTC.

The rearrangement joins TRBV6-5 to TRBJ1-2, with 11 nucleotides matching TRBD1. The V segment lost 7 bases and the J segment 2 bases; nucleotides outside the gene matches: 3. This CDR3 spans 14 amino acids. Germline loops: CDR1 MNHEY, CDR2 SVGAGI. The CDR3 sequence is CASTRDRGNYGYTF. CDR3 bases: TGTGCCAGCACTCGGGACAGGGGGAACTATGGCTACACCTTC.

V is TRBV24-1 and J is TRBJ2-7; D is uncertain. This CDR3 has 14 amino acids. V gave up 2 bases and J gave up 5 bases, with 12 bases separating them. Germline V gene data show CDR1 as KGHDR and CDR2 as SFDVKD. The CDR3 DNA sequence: TGTGCCACCAGTGATTCTCCTCCGGGTGACGAGCAGTACTTC. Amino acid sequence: CATSDSPPGDEQYF.

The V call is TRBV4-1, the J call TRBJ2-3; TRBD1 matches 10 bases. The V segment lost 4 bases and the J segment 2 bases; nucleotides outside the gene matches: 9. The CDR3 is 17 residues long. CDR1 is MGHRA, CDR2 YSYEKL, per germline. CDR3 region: CASSPEGGQGHTDTQYF. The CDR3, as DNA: TGCGCCAGCAGCCCTGAGGGGGGACAGGGGCACACAGATACGCAGTATTTT.

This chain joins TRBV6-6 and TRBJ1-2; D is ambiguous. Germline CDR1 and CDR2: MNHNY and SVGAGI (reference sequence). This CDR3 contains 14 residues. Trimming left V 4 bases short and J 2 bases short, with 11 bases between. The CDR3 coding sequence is TGTGCCAGCAGTTTCCCCGGGCTAAACTATGGCTACACCTTC. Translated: CASSFPGLNYGYTF.

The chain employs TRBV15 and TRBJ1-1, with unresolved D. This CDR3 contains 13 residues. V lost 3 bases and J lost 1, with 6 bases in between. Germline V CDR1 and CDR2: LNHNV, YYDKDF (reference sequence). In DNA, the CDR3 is TGTGCCACCAGCAGCAGGACGAACACTGAAGCTTTCTTT. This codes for CATSSRTNTEAFF.

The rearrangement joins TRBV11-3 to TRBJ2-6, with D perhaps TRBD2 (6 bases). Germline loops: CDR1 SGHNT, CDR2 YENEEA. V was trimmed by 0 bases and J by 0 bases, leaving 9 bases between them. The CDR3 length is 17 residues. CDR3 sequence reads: CASSLDGGVSGANVLTF. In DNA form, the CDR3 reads TGTGCCAGCAGCTTAGATGGAGGGGTCTCTGGGGCCAACGTCCTGACTTTC.

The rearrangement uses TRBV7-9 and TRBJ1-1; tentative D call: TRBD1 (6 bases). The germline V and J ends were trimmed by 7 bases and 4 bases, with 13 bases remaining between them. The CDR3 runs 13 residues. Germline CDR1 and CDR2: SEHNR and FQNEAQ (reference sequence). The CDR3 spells CASTLGGSTEAFF. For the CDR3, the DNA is TGTGCCAGCACCCTAGGGGGATCCACTGAAGCTTTCTTT.

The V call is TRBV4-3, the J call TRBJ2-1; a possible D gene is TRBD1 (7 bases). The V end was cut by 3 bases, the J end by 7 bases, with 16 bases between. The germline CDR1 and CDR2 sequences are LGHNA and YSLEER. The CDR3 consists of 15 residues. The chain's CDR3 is CASSQQDRAGNEQFF. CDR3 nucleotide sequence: TGCGCCAGCAGCCAGCAAGACAGGGCGGGGAATGAGCAGTTCTTC.

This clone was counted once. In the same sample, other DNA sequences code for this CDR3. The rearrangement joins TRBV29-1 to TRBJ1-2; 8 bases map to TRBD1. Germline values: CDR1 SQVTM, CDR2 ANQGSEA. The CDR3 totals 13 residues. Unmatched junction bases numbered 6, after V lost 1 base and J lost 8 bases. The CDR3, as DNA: TGCAGCGTTGAAGGGCAGGGGGCGGGGGGCTACACCTTC. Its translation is CSVEGQGAGGYTF.

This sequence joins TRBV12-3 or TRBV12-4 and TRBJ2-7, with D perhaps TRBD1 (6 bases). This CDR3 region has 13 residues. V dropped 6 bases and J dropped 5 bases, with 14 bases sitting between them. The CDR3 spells CASRDRLGHEQYF. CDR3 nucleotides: TGTGCCAGCAGAGACAGGCTTGGGCACGAGCAGTACTTC.

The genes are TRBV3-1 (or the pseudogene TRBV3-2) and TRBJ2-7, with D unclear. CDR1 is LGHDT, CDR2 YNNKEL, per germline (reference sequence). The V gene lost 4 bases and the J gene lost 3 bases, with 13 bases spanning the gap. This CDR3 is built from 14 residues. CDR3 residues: CASSRSTSLYEQYF. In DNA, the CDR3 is TGTGCCAGCAGCCGATCGACCTCTCTCTACGAGCAGTACTTC.

The CDR3 coding sequence is TGTGCCAGCAGCTTCAGTAATCAGCCCCAGCATTTT. This codes for CASSFSNQPQHF. The V call is TRBV7-2, the J call TRBJ1-5; D unclear. V gave up 3 bases and J gave up 4 bases, with 4 bases separating them. The germline gives CDR1 SGHTA, CDR2 FQGNSA. The CDR3 spans 12 residues.

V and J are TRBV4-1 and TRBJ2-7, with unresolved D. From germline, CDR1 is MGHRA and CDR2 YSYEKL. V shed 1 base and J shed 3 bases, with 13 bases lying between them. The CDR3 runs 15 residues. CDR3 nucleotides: TGCGCCAGCAGCCAAGCCGATACAATAAGCTACGAGCAGTACTTC. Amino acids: CASSQADTISYEQYF.